This T cell receptor beta chain was captured by sequencing in a study of blood T cell repertoires in COVID-19. Study context: PBMCs, B-cell-depleted T cells, or T cells provided the cDNA or gDNA that made up the material.

The ends were cut back, 5 bases at V and 2 bases at J, with 11 bases in the middle. CDR3 size: 14 residues. Looked up from germline, CDR1 is LGHDT and CDR2 is YNNKEL (reference sequence). In the authors' methods: Nucleated cell counts were estimated from reference gene primer amplification. Sequencing was performed with immunoSEQ multiplex PCR; in TCRdb, only in-frame clones are kept and a portion is missing. From that table come the V and J calls and clone size; the DNA was used to work out D and trimming. Among about 210,000 clones listed, roughly 82% were seen once. The genes are TRBV3-1 (or the pseudogene TRBV3-2) and TRBJ2-3; no definite D call. This clonotype was obtained from a woman in her forties with acute or convalescent COVID-19. Sequenced sample: peripheral blood. In DNA, the CDR3 is TGTGCCAGCAGCGCAAGACTCCCCACAGATACGCAGTATTTT. Protein product: CASSARLPTDTQYF.